This T cell receptor beta chain was sequenced for a study of technical replicates of blood from several donors. Generated by immunoSEQ multiplex PCR, the TCRdb table keeps only in-frame clones and is missing some. The top ten clones hold 0.35% to 0.45% of a sample with about 44,000 clones, around 96% of them seen once. This TCR derives from a human donor in good health. The sample consisted of T cells isolated from PBMCs.

This chain's CDR3 is CASSFGGGSYNEQFF. In DNA, the CDR3 is TGTGCCAGCAGCTTTGGGGGGGGTTCTTACAATGAGCAGTTCTTC. V is TRBV7-3 and J is TRBJ2-1, with 7 bases aligning to TRBD2. The CDR3 is made up of 15 amino acids. V shed 3 bases, J shed 4 bases, and the junction held 6 bases outside the gene matches. Germline V CDR1 and CDR2: SGHTA, FQGTGA.